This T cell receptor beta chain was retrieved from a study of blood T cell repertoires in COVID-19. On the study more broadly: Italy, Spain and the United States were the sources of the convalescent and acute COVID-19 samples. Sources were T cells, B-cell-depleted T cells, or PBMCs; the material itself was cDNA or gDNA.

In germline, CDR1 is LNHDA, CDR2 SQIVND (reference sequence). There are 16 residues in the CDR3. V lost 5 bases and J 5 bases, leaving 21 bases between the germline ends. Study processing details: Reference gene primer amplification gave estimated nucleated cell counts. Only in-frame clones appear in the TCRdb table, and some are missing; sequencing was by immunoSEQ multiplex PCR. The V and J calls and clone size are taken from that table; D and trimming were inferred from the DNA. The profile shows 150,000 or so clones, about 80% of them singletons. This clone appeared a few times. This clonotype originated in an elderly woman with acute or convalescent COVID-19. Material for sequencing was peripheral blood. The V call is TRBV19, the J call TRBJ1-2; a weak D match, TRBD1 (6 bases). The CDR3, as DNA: TGTGCCAGTAGTGGGATCCAGGGGACGTGGGGGTATGGCTACACCTTC. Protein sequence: CASSGIQGTWGYGYTF.